The clone carrying this T cell receptor beta chain has a count of ten or more. Antigen unknown. One end of the junction is discordant with germline, which a read error may explain. The data belong to a study of regulatory T cells in long-lasting Graves disease. General study points: Less diverse TCR repertoires were seen in persistent Graves' patients than in newly diagnosed ones.

Time point here: newly diagnosed GD, antithyroid drugs for less than 3 months. TCR sequences were obtained from RNA taken from PBMCs. Graves' disease diagnosis used American Thyroid Association guidelines. The CDR3 extends over 15 amino acids. Libraries of TCR beta came from iRepertoire HTBI primers plus Arm-PCR of CDR3 regions. TCRdb itself ran the multiplex PCR reads through MiXCR, one entry per CDR3 protein. The table records about 610,000 distinct CDR3 sequences, about 16% of them present only once. These same data were also listed under a study on T cells in Graves' hyperthyroidism and ophthalmopathy. That report adds: When the TCR CDR3 underwent first-round RT-PCR, the HTBI primer set was used.

This material consisted of peripheral blood mononuclear cells (PBMCs), taken at new diagnosis, from a patient treated with antithyroid drugs. This TCR was recovered from a man between 18 and 35 years old with Graves disease. The chain uses TRBV12-3 or TRBV12-4 and TRBJ2-5; maybe TRBD2 (5 bases). CDR3 sequence: CASSFPPESGETLYF. As DNA, the CDR3 is TGTGCCAGCAGTTTTCCCCCGGAGTCTGGGGAGACCCTGTACTTC.